This T cell receptor beta chain was captured by sequencing in a study of neoadjuvant anti-PD-1 for oral cavity cancer. General study results and limits: With a few patients per group, TCR findings need larger cohorts.

Germline CDR1 is SNHLY and CDR2 is FYNNEI. This CDR3 contains 10 residues. Between the trimmed V and J ends, which lost 1 base and 13 bases, there was a span of 7 bases. About this clone: Its antigen is undetermined.

Sequenced by immunoSEQ multiplex PCR; TCRdb stores in-frame clones only, minus some. The repertoire has around 12,000 clones, 50% to 80% of them found once; the top ten carry roughly 2.2%. Stage II-IVA oral cavity squamous cell carcinoma was new and untreated by systemic or radiation therapy. Cohort: HPV-negative, locally advanced oral cavity squamous cell carcinoma patients. This chain connects TRBV2 to TRBJ1-2; no firm D call. The sequence was obtained from a person aged 40-85 years with oral cavity squamous cell carcinoma. The material was PBMCs, obtained before nivolumab (anti-PD-1) treatment. The CDR3 spells CASSEEECTF. The DNA for the CDR3 is TGTGCCAGCAGTGAAGAAGAGTGCACCTTC.